A single sample is the source of the 8 T cell receptor delta chains below, sequenced in a study of gamma-delta T cells after stem cell transplantation (dated by TCRdb to the mid-2010s). Preparation of the library involved RT-PCR. Sequenced using an Illumina MiSeq. After TCRdb called clones again from the public reads with CATT, rows with identical DNA were merged. The sample records 3,000 to 3,500 delta-chain clones, roughly 22% of which are singletons. The ten largest clones add up to around 26% of the sample. Sequences were obtained from gamma-delta T cells. Receptors were obtained from a human donor. It is not recorded whose cells these are; they may come from a transplant donor.

This chain connects TRDV2 to TRDJ1, with 8 bases matching TRDD3. CDR3 length: 19 residues. Germline CDR1 reads GEAIGNYY; CDR2 reads EKD. V lost 0 bases, J lost 0 bases, and 14 bases stayed unmatched. In DNA form, the CDR3 reads TGTGCCTGTGACACCGCGTACTGGGGGGTACGCGCCTACACCGATAAACTCATCTTT. Translating gives CACDTAYWGVRAYTDKLIF.

Concerning this clone: A far larger clone lies a single base away; this is likely a read error. J is TRDJ1 and V is TRDV2, with 8 bases aligning to TRDD3. V shed 3 bases and J 8 bases; nucleotides not matched to a gene: 10. Per germline, CDR1 GEAIGNYY and CDR2 EKD. CDR3 length: 14 amino acids. In DNA, the CDR3 is TGTGCCTGTGACGCTCCAACTGGGGGTCTAAAACTCATCTTT. As protein: CACDAPTGGLKLIF.

This clone has only a few counts. This probably arose from a read error, given a far larger clone one base away. This same CDR3 is encoded by further DNA sequences in the sample. V usage is TRDV1 and J usage is TRDJ1; possible D gene TRDD3, 6 bases. Germline CDR1 reads TSWWSYY; CDR2 reads QGS. Trimming left V 3 bases short and J 0 bases short, with 26 bases between. This CDR3 has 20 amino acids. The CDR3 region has the DNA TGTGCTCTTGGGGAGCTGGAGTTCCCCCTTGCGGGGGACTACACCGATAAACTCATCTTT. Its translation: CALGELEFPLAGDYTDKLIF.

Concerning this clone itself: This may be a read error, as it is one base from a much larger clone. Other DNA sequences from this sample encode an identical CDR3 as well. The gene calls are TRDV2 and TRDJ1; D is perhaps TRDD3 (5 bases). V lost 3 bases and J lost 11, with 27 bases in between. There are 16 residues in the CDR3. Germline V CDR1 and CDR2: GEAIGNYY, EKD. This CDR3 is CACDSLASRGAGKLIF. In DNA, the CDR3 is TGTGCCTGTGACTCCCTGGCATCCCGGGGGGCCGGTAAGCTCATCTTT.

For this clone: This may be a read error: a much more frequent sequence differs by one nucleotide. The same CDR3 also results from other DNA sequences found in this sample. The gene calls are TRDV2 and TRDJ1; 9 positions agree with TRDD3. CDR1 GEAIGNYY and CDR2 EKD come from the germline V gene. The CDR3 runs to 16 residues. J was trimmed by 8 bases and V by 3 bases; bases with no gene match: 15. The CDR3 sequence: CACDSLLGETRGKLIF. In DNA, the CDR3 is TGTGCCTGTGACTCGTTACTGGGGGAAACCCGCGGAAAACTCATCTTT.

This sequence joins TRDV2 and TRDJ1; 7 nucleotides line up with TRDD3. Germline CDR1 is GEAIGNYY and CDR2 is EKD. The V gene end was trimmed by 1 base and the J gene end by 0 bases; junction bases not matched to a gene: 19. This CDR3 comprises 20 residues. The CDR3 reads CACDTINWGPNFLDTDKLIF. As DNA, the CDR3 is TGTGCCTGTGACACTATCAACTGGGGTCCTAACTTCTTAGACACCGATAAACTCATCTTT.

Worth noting for this clone: A read error likely explains why the TCRdb protein, taken from a much larger clone, differs from this DNA's translation at residue 18; the protein shown is translated from the DNA. The chain is built from TRDV2 and TRDJ3, with D possibly matching TRDD3 (5 bases). The length of the CDR3 is 22 residues. Germline CDR1 and CDR2: GEAIGNYY and EKD. CDR3 sequence: CACDTAESLSAAGSWDTQQMFF. As DNA, the CDR3 is TGTGCCTGTGACACCGCCGAGTCTCTTAGCGCCGCAGGCTCCTGGGACACCCAACAGATGTTTTTC.

With regard to this clone: A much larger clone sits a single nucleotide away, making a read error possible. This same CDR3 is encoded by further DNA sequences in the sample. The chain is built from TRDV3 and TRDJ1; 8 bases are shared with TRDD3. Per the germline V gene, CDR1 is TVYSNPD and CDR2 is GDNSRS (reference sequence). The CDR3 totals 16 residues. The CDR3 loop reads CAFPSRERDTQDKLIF. Here the CDR3 DNA reads TGCGCCTTTCCTTCTCGGGAGCGGGATACGCAAGACAAACTCATCTTT.